The rows below give T cell receptor beta chains drawn from one sample of a study of monozygotic twins with inflammatory bowel disease. Reprocessing the 5' RACE reads, TCRdb reports a single entry for every CDR3 protein and omits DNA. The sample includes 150,000 to 200,000 distinct CDR3 sequences. The sample was blood. The receptors were sampled from a human donor with ulcerative colitis or Crohn's disease, or a healthy co-twin of an affected twin (not recorded which). Each CDR3 is given with its conserved first and last residue. The order of the fields is CDR3 length, J gene, V gene, CDR3 protein.

CDR3 length: 14
J gene: TRBJ2-5
V gene: TRBV6-1
CDR3 protein: CASRHTGSQETQYF

CDR3 length: 12
J gene: TRBJ2-3
V gene: TRBV28
CDR3 protein: CASSQGLRAQYF

CDR3 length: 11
J gene: TRBJ1-1
V gene: TRBV24-1
CDR3 protein: CATSDHGKTFF

CDR3 length: 14
J gene: TRBJ1-6
V gene: TRBV10-3
CDR3 protein: CAISIQGNNSPLHF

CDR3 length: 20
J gene: TRBJ1-4
V gene: TRBV20-1
CDR3 protein: CSARGPNPGQVRGTNEKLFF

CDR3 length: 19
J gene: TRBJ2-1
V gene: TRBV7-3
CDR3 protein: CASSLKRPSGKAIGNEQFF

CDR3 length: 15
J gene: TRBJ1-2
V gene: TRBV7-2
CDR3 protein: CASSLDDDTNYGYTF

CDR3 length: 13
J gene: TRBJ2-5
V gene: TRBV30
CDR3 protein: CAWRTGGLETQYF

CDR3 length: 15
J gene: TRBJ2-3
V gene: TRBV5-4
CDR3 protein: CASSPRLAVTDTQYF

CDR3 length: 14
J gene: TRBJ2-1
V gene: TRBV15
CDR3 protein: CATSSGDRGNEQFF

CDR3 length: 13
J gene: TRBJ2-3
V gene: TRBV7-8
CDR3 protein: CASSSPYTDTQYF

CDR3 length: 16
J gene: TRBJ2-1
V gene: TRBV20-1
CDR3 protein: CSARGATPRSYNEQFF

CDR3 length: 13
J gene: TRBJ1-5
V gene: TRBV5-1
CDR3 protein: CASSFGRDQPQHF

CDR3 length: 17
J gene: TRBJ2-1
V gene: TRBV24-1
CDR3 protein: CATSGVGAGGFYNEQFF

CDR3 length: 13
J gene: TRBJ2-7
V gene: TRBV20-1
CDR3 protein: CSARLQSSYEQYF

CDR3 length: 13
J gene: TRBJ1-1
V gene: TRBV3-1
CDR3 protein: CASSFSPGRSAFF

CDR3 length: 15
J gene: TRBJ2-7
V gene: TRBV4-3
CDR3 protein: CASSQVSGRLYEQYF

CDR3 length: 15
J gene: TRBJ2-1
V gene: TRBV19
CDR3 protein: CASSIVLGVYNEQFF

CDR3 length: 16
J gene: TRBJ2-3
V gene: TRBV15
CDR3 protein: CATSRQRDTATDTQYF

CDR3 length: 19
J gene: TRBJ2-5
V gene: TRBV5-1
CDR3 protein: CASSLQPTGPGLNQETQYF

CDR3 length: 13
J gene: TRBJ2-7
V gene: TRBV7-6
CDR3 protein: CASSSGESYEQYF

CDR3 length: 15
J gene: TRBJ2-1
V gene: TRBV6-2/TRBV6-3
CDR3 protein: CASRLRTGPYNEQFF

CDR3 length: 16
J gene: TRBJ2-1
V gene: TRBV7-2
CDR3 protein: CASSLEFGRGSTEQFF

CDR3 length: 14
J gene: TRBJ1-2
V gene: TRBV6-1
CDR3 protein: CASSRPTGYGGYTF

CDR3 length: 13
J gene: TRBJ1-5
V gene: TRBV20-1
CDR3 protein: CSATENSNQPQHF

CDR3 length: 15
J gene: TRBJ2-5
V gene: TRBV4-3
CDR3 protein: CASSQKLAGKETQYF

CDR3 length: 14
J gene: TRBJ1-5
V gene: TRBV19
CDR3 protein: CATPLVGFNQPQHF

CDR3 length: 13
J gene: TRBJ1-4
V gene: TRBV28
CDR3 protein: CASRVNSNEKLFF

CDR3 length: 14
J gene: TRBJ2-1
V gene: TRBV18
CDR3 protein: CASSPIRVFDEQFF

CDR3 length: 13
J gene: TRBJ1-2
V gene: TRBV5-1
CDR3 protein: CASSEWGDYGYTF

CDR3 length: 22
J gene: TRBJ2-3
V gene: TRBV20-1
CDR3 protein: CSARDIPRPTSGRGTSTDTQYF

CDR3 length: 14
J gene: TRBJ1-1
V gene: TRBV7-9
CDR3 protein: CASSPWGVRTEAFF

CDR3 length: 16
J gene: TRBJ2-7
V gene: TRBV11-1
CDR3 protein: CASSLPRDRLSYEQYF

CDR3 length: 14
J gene: TRBJ1-1
V gene: TRBV29-1
CDR3 protein: CSVLSGAGSTEAFF

CDR3 length: 15
J gene: TRBJ1-1
V gene: TRBV28
CDR3 protein: CASSLAGGGNTEAFF

CDR3 length: 15
J gene: TRBJ2-7
V gene: TRBV5-4
CDR3 protein: CASSPPASGLLEQYF